This T cell receptor beta chain comes out of a study of shared clonotypes between healthy human individuals. Study results and caveats: Estimated richness was generally greater in naive than memory subsets. Shared clonotypes across all four donors exceeded non-shared ones in generation probability. What rarefaction showed was incomplete sorted-subset sequencing despite large depth.

Germline assignment: CDR1 SQVTM and CDR2 ANQGSEA. V was pared by 7 bases and J by 2 bases, with 5 bases of the junction left unmatched. This CDR3 comprises 13 residues. This clone appeared once. Antigen unknown. CD8 cells regarded as naive lacked CD45RO, were positively chosen for CCR7, and omitted terminally differentiated effector memory CD45RA+ cells. TCRdb's table, derived via immunoSEQ multiplex PCR, lists solely in-frame clones and lacks some. The sample consists of 2 million or so clones, roughly 94% of them appearing once. The chain has TRBV29-1 and TRBJ2-1; 7 bases align to TRBD2. This TCR came from a man aged 18 to 29 in good health. Sequenced input: naive CD8+ T cells sorted from blood. CDR3 sequence reads: CSADTSAYNEQFF. The CDR3 DNA reads TGCAGCGCTGATACTAGCGCCTACAATGAGCAGTTCTTC.